The 21 T cell receptor beta chains below come from one sample, sequenced in a study of shared clonotypes between healthy human individuals (TCRdb year 2020). The library was produced with the immunoSEQ multiplex PCR assay. Drawn from immuneACCESS, this table holds only the in-frame rearrangements with V and J called that TCRdb kept. Clones are partly lost; checked studies trace under half to an unresolved V gene and leave the rest unexplained. The sample includes fewer than 700,000 clones, with around 77% observed a single time. Jointly, the top ten make up more than 10% of the sample. The sample comprised PBMCs. The receptors originated from a woman aged 40 to 50 in good health. Some clones in this sample may be carry-over from other donors' samples.

This clone appeared a few times. The rearrangement uses TRBV18 and TRBJ2-5, with 10 bases identical to TRBD2. After removal of 4 bases from V and 1 base from J, the junction contained 6 bases not matched to a gene. Germline V gives CDR1 KGHSH, CDR2 LQKENI. The CDR3 covers 16 residues. This CDR3 is CASSRAGTSAQETQYF. CDR3 DNA sequence: TGTGCCAGCTCACGTGCCGGGACTAGCGCCCAAGAGACCCAGTACTTC.

Concerning this clone itself: In the same sample, other DNA sequences code for this CDR3. This chain joins TRBV7-6 and TRBJ1-5, with 9 bases aligning to TRBD1. J lost 4 bases, V lost 1 base, and 2 bases had no gene match. The CDR3 covers 15 residues. The germline CDR1 and CDR2 sequences are SGHVS and FNYEAQ. The CDR3 reads CASSLGGTGNQPQHF. CDR3 DNA: TGTGCCAGCAGCTTAGGAGGGACAGGGAATCAGCCCCAGCATTTT.

The chain joins TRBV30 to TRBJ2-5; no reliable D call. The germline gives CDR1 GTSNPN, CDR2 SVGIG (reference sequence). This CDR3 is built from 11 residues. V lost 7 bases and J lost 2, with 8 bases in between. The CDR3 region has the DNA TGTGCCTTCAACTCACAAGAGACCCAGTACTTC. The encoded protein is CAFNSQETQYF.

This chain links TRBV7-3 with TRBJ2-7; 10 bases align to TRBD2. V lost 5 bases and J lost 1; bases outside the gene matches: 5. The CDR3 sequence is 15 residues long. Per the germline V gene, CDR1 is SGHTA and CDR2 is FQGTGA. In nucleotides, the CDR3 is TGTGCCAGCAGCCGTGCTAGCGGGGGATCCTACGAGCAGTACTTC. This encodes CASSRASGGSYEQYF.

The V call is TRBV4-3, the J call TRBJ2-3; D gene uncertain. This CDR3 is 14 amino acids long. Germline V gene data show CDR1 as LGHNA and CDR2 as YSLEER. V shed 0 bases and J shed 2 bases, with 6 bases lying between them. The CDR3 reads CASSQDAFTDTQYF. Written as DNA, the CDR3 is TGCGCCAGCAGCCAAGATGCGTTCACAGATACGCAGTATTTT.

The chain carries TRBV28 and TRBJ1-1; 10 positions match TRBD1. J gave up 6 bases and V 2 bases, and 3 bases lay outside the gene matches. Per the germline V gene, CDR1 is MDHEN and CDR2 is SYDVKM. This CDR3 has 14 residues. CDR3 loop: CASSLGTGVPEAFF. CDR3 nucleotides: TGTGCCAGCAGTTTAGGGACAGGGGTCCCTGAAGCTTTCTTT. Full variable domain (outside the CDR3, taken from reference TRBV28 and TRBJ1-1): DVKVTQSSRYLVKRTGEKVFLECVQDMDHENMFWYRQDPGLGLRLIYFSYDVKMKEKGDIPEGYSVSREKKERFSLILESASTNQTSMYLCASSLGTGVPEAFFGQGTRLTVV.

This chain joins TRBV7-9 and TRBJ2-1, with D possibly being TRBD1 (5 bases). The V and J ends lost 4 bases and 9 bases respectively, with 16 bases between them. The germline CDR1 and CDR2 sequences are SEHNR and FQNEAQ (reference sequence). This CDR3 comprises 14 residues. The CDR3: CASSSERRRGEQFF. CDR3 coding DNA: TGTGCCAGCAGCTCAGAGAGAAGAAGGGGTGAGCAGTTCTTC.

This clone has just one count. The V and J genes are TRBV18 and TRBJ2-2; no definite D call. V lost 5 bases, J lost 4 bases, and 17 bases lay in between. The germline V gene has CDR1 KGHSH and CDR2 LQKENI. The CDR3 loop spans 16 amino acids. The CDR3 DNA reads TGTGCCAGCTCAGCCCTCCGATTGGCGGTCACCGGGGAGCTGTTTTTT. Protein: CASSALRLAVTGELFF.

V and J are TRBV7-8 and TRBJ2-7, with 12 bases matching TRBD2. The V gene end was trimmed by 5 bases and the J gene end by 0 bases; junction bases not matched to a gene: 2. There are 15 residues in the CDR3. Germline V gene data show CDR1 as SGHVS and CDR2 as FQNEAQ. The CDR3 sequence: CASSTTSGSSYEQYF. The CDR3 DNA sequence: TGTGCCAGCAGCACGACTAGCGGGAGCTCCTACGAGCAGTACTTC.

The genes are TRBV5-6 and TRBJ2-4; D perhaps matches TRBD1 (5 bases). CDR1 is SGHDT, CDR2 YYEEEE, per germline. CDR3 length: 13 amino acids. Trimming removed 4 bases from V and 9 bases from J, with 14 bases in between. The CDR3 is CASSQDPQGIQYF. CDR3 nucleotide sequence: TGTGCCAGCAGCCAGGACCCTCAGGGCATTCAGTACTTC.

The V gene is TRBV18, the J gene TRBJ2-7; no definite D call. This CDR3 has 13 residues. Trimming cost V 5 bases and J 6 bases, with 14 bases left between them. Germline V gives CDR1 KGHSH, CDR2 LQKENI. Written as DNA, the CDR3 is TGTGCCAGCTCATTTTCGAGTCTCTCCGAGCAGTACTTC. Its translation is CASSFSSLSEQYF. Using reference TRBV18 and TRBJ2-7 for the parts outside the CDR3, the full variable domain is NAGVMQNPRHLVRRRGQEARLRCSPMKGHSHVYWYRQLPEEGLKFMVYLQKENIIDESGMPKERFSAEFPKEGPSILRIQQVVRGDSAAYFCASSFSSLSEQYFGPGTRLTVT.

In this sample, this clone turned up many times. The genes are TRBV7-2 and TRBJ2-7, with TRBD1 identical over 7 bases. The CDR3 consists of 12 residues. V lost 5 bases and J lost 6; bases outside the gene matches: 4. From germline, CDR1 is SGHTA and CDR2 FQGNSA. The CDR3 sequence: CASSRTGGEQYF. CDR3 DNA sequence: TGTGCCAGCAGCAGGACAGGCGGCGAGCAGTACTTC.

This chain joins TRBV7-2 and TRBJ1-1; perhaps TRBD1 as D (5 bases). The germline V and J ends were trimmed by 5 bases and 0 bases, with 13 bases remaining between them. The CDR3 is 15 amino acids. Germline V gene sequence: CDR1 SGHTA, CDR2 FQGNSA. The CDR3 DNA sequence: TGTGCCAGCAGCGTCGCCGGGGGGATGAACACTGAAGCTTTCTTT. Its translation: CASSVAGGMNTEAFF.

The chain has TRBV2 and TRBJ2-5; D possibly uses TRBD1 or TRBD2 (7 bases each). The germline V gene has CDR1 SNHLY and CDR2 FYNNEI. V dropped 6 bases and J dropped 4 bases, with 21 bases sitting between them. The CDR3 contains 16 residues. CDR3: CASRTQTGTGGETQYF. The CDR3 DNA reads as TGTGCCAGCAGGACCCAGACAGGGACGGGGGGAGAGACCCAGTACTTC.

J is TRBJ1-1 and V is TRBV7-3, with D possibly being TRBD1 (5 bases). Trimming took 5 bases from V and 1 from J, leaving 11 bases between them. There are 14 residues in the CDR3. CDR1 SGHTA and CDR2 FQGTGA come from the germline V gene. CDR3 protein: CASSRSTGNTEAFF. The CDR3 DNA follows: TGTGCCAGCAGCCGCAGCACAGGGAACACTGAAGCTTTCTTT.

This chain connects TRBV2 to TRBJ2-1, with D perhaps given as TRBD1 or TRBD2 (7 bases each). This CDR3 contains 13 residues. Germline-derived CDR1 and CDR2 are SNHLY and FYNNEI. Trimming removed 8 bases at V and 5 bases at J, with 13 bases between. Here the CDR3 reads CASAGGVNNEQFF. CDR3 nucleotide sequence: TGTGCCAGCGCAGGGGGGGTAAACAATGAGCAGTTCTTC.

The chain links TRBV6-1 to TRBJ2-7; D tentatively fits TRBD1 or TRBD2 (5 bases each). Germline V gene lookup returns CDR1 MNHNS and CDR2 SASEGT. CDR3 length: 15 amino acids. The CDR3 spells CVCRDAGTGIYEQYF. As DNA, the CDR3 is TGTGTTTGCCGGGATGCCGGGACGGGAATCTACGAGCAGTACTTC.

In its sample, this clone was seen once. The V gene is TRBV7-2, the J gene TRBJ2-1; 9 bases are shared with TRBD2. This CDR3 region has 16 residues. CDR1 is SGHTA and CDR2 is FQGNSA in the germline V gene. With V trimmed by 1 base and J by 6 bases, 7 bases remained unmatched. This CDR3 reads CASSLDSGRGSNEQFF. CDR3 nucleotides: TGTGCCAGCAGCTTAGATAGCGGGAGAGGAAGCAATGAGCAGTTCTTC.

This sequence joins TRBV19 and TRBJ1-5; maybe TRBD1 (5 bases). Germline V gene lookup returns CDR1 LNHDA and CDR2 SQIVND (reference sequence). The V and J ends lost 1 base and 4 bases respectively, with 11 bases between them. CDR3 size: 15 residues. In DNA, the CDR3 is TGTGCCAGTAGTATAGGGACACCAATTAATCAGCCCCAGCATTTT. This codes for CASSIGTPINQPQHF.

On this clone: Other DNA sequences in the same sample also yield this CDR3. This chain joins TRBV12-5 and TRBJ2-3; the D gene is possibly TRBD1 (6 bases). Germline V lookup: CDR1 LGHNT, CDR2 FRNRAP. Trimming stripped 6 bases from V and 0 bases from J, with 10 bases between. The CDR3 consists of 14 residues. CDR3 nucleotides: TGTGCTAGTGGGTCGGACAGAAGCACAGATACGCAGTATTTT. Translated: CASGSDRSTDTQYF.

The J gene is TRBJ2-1, the V gene TRBV28, with D unresolved. The CDR3 spans 14 residues. Trimming pared 8 bases from V and 2 bases from J, leaving 13 bases between. Germline lookup yields CDR1 MDHEN and CDR2 SYDVKM. The CDR3 DNA is TGTGCCAGCGGAACGGGTGGACCCTACAATGAGCAGTTCTTC. Translating it yields CASGTGGPYNEQFF.